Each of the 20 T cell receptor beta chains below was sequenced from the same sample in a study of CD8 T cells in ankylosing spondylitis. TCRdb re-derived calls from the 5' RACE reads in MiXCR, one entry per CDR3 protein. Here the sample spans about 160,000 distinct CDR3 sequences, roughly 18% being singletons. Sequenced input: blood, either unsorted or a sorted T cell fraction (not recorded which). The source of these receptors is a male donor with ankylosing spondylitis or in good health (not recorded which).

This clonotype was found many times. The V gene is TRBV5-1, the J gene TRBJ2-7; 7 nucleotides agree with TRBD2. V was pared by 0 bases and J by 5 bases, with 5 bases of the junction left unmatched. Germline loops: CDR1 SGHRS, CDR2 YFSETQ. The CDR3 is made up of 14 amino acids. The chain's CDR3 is CASSLAGLADEQYF. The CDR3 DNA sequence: TGCGCCAGCAGCTTGGCCGGCCTAGCGGACGAGCAGTACTTC.

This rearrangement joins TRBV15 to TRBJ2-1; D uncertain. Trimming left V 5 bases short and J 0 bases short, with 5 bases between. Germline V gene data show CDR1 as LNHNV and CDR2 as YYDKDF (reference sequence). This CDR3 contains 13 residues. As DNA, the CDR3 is TGTGCCACCAGCCCGAGCTCCTACAATGAGCAGTTCTTC. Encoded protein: CATSPSSYNEQFF.

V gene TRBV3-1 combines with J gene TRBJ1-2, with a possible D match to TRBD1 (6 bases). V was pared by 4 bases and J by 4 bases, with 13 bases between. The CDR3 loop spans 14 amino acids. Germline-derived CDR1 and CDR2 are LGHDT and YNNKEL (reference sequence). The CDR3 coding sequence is TGTGCCAGCAGCCCTTGGACAGCGGCCTATGGCTACACCTTC. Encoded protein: CASSPWTAAYGYTF.

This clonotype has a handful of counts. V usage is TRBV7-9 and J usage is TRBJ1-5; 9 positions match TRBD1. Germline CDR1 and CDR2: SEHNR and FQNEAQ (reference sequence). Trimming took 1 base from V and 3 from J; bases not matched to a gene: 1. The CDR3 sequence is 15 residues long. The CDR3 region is CASSLGQGDNQPQHF. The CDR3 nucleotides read TGTGCCAGCAGCTTAGGACAGGGGGACAATCAGCCCCAGCATTTT.

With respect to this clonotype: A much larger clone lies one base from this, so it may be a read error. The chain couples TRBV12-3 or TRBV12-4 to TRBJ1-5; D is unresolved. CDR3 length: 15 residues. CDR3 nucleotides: TGTACCAGCACCGTCGGGAGTGAGGGCAATCAGCCCCAGCATTTT. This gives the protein CTSTVGSEGNQPQHF.

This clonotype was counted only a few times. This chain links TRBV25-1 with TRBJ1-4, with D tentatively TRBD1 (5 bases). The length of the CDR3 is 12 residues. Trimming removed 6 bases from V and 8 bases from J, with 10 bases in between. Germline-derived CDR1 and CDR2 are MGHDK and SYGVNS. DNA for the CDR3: TGTGCCAGCAGCGGGGGAGGGGAAAAACTGTTTTTT. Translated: CASSGGGEKLFF.

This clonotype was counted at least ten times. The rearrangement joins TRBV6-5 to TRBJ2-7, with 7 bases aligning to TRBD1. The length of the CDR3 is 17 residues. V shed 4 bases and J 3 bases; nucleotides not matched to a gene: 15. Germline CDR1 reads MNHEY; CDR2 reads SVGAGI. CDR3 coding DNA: TGTGCCAGCAGTTTCAAGAACAGGGGCAAGGAGGTCTACGAGCAGTACTTC. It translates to CASSFKNRGKEVYEQYF.

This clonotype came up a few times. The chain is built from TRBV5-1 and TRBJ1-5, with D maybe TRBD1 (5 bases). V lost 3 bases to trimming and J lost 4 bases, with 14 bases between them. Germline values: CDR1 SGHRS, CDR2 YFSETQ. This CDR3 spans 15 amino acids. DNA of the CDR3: TGCGCCAGCAGCTGGGCGGGACGGCTTAATCAGCCCCAGCATTTT. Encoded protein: CASSWAGRLNQPQHF.

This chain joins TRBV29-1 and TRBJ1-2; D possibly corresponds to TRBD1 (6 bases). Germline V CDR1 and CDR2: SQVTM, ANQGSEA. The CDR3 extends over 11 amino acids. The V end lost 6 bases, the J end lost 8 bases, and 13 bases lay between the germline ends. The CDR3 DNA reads TGCAGCGTAGCACAGGGCCGGGGCTACACCTTC. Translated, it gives CSVAQGRGYTF.

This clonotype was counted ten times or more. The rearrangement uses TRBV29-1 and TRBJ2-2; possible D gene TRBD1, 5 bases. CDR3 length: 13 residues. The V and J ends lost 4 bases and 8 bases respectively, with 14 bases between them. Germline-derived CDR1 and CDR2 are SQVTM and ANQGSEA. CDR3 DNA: TGCAGCGTTGGGAGTGGGGCGATTGGGGAGCTGTTTTTT. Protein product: CSVGSGAIGELFF.

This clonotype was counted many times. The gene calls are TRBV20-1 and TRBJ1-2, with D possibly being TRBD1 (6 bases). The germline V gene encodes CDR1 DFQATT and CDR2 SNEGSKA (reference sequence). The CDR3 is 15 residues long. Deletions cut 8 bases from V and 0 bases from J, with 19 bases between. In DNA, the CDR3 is TGCAGTCCCGTGAGGCAGGGGACAACTAACTATGGCTACACCTTC. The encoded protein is CSPVRQGTTNYGYTF.

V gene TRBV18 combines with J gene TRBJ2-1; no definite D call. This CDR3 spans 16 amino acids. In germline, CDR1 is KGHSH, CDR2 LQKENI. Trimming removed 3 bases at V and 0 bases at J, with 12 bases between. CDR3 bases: TGTGCCAGCTCACCCCGTGTGGGCAGCTCCTACAATGAGCAGTTCTTC. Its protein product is CASSPRVGSSYNEQFF.

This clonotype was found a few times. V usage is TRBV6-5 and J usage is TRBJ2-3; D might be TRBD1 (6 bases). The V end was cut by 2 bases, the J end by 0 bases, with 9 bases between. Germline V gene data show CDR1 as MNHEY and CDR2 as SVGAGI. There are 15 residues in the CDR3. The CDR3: CASSYQGPSTDTQYF. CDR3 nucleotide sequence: TGTGCCAGCAGTTACCAGGGGCCGAGCACAGATACGCAGTATTTT.

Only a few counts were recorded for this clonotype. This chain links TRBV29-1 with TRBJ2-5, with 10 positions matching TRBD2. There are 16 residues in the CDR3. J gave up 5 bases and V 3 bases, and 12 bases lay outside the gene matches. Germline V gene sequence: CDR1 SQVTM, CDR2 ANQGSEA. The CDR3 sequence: CSVDRLGASGSETQYF. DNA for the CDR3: TGCAGCGTTGATCGGCTCGGTGCTAGCGGGAGCGAGACCCAGTACTTC.

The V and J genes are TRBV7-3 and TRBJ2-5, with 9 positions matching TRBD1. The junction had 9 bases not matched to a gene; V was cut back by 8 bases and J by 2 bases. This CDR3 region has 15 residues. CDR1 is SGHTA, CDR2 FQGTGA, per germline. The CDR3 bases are TGTGCCAGCGGGAAGACAGGGGGTGTACAAGAGACCCAGTACTTC. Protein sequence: CASGKTGGVQETQYF.

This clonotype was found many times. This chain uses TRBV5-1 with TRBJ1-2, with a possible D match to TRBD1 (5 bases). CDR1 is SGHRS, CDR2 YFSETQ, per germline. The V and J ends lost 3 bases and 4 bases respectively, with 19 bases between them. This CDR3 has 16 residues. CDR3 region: CASSSGGVRTIYGYTF. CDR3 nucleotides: TGCGCCAGCAGCTCAGGAGGGGTCCGTACAATCTATGGCTACACCTTC.

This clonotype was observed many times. The CDR3 loop is CSARDTREPTYEQYF. For the CDR3, the DNA is TGCAGTGCTAGAGATACTCGGGAGCCCACCTACGAGCAGTACTTC. The chain employs TRBV20-1 and TRBJ2-7; possibly TRBD2 for D (6 bases). Trimming pared 0 bases from V and 2 bases from J, leaving 14 bases between. CDR1 and CDR2 (germline): DFQATT, SNEGSKA (reference sequence). The CDR3 sequence is 15 residues long.

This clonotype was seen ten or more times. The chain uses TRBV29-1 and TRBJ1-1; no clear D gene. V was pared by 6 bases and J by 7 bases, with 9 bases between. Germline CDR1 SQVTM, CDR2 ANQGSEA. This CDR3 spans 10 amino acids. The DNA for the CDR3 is TGCAGCGTCCGTTTGGTTGAAGCTTTCTTT. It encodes CSVRLVEAFF.

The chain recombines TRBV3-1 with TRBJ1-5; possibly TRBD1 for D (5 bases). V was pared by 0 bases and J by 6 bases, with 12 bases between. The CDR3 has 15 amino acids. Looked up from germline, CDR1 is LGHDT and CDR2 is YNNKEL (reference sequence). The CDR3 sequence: CASSQDLGASQPQHF. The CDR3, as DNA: TGTGCCAGCAGCCAAGATTTAGGGGCTAGTCAGCCCCAGCATTTT.

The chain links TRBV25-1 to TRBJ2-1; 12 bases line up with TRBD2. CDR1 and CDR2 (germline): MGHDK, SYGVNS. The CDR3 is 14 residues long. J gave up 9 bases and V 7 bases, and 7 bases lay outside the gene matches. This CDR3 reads CASTALAGGVEQFF. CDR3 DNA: TGTGCCAGCACCGCGCTAGCGGGAGGGGTTGAGCAGTTCTTC.